This TCR beta chain appears in the sequencing data of a study of graft-versus-host responses after intestinal transplantation. General observations from the study: Those patients showing graft-donor T cell macrochimerism displayed high graft-versus-host to host-versus-graft clonal ratios in allografts. Levels of circulating GvH clones at their peak were associated with early post-transplant HvG declines. Recipient-marrow GvH clones were detected, some having first appeared in ileum or blood.

Some clones are missing from TCRdb's copy, which holds only in-frame ones; the method was immunoSEQ multiplex PCR. The data show more than 90,000 clones, approximately 94% seen once. Trimming took off 5 bases at V and 1 base at J, with 8 bases between the two ends. The CDR3 is 13 residues long. Germline V gives CDR1 SGHTA, CDR2 FQGNSA. A note on this clone: Its antigen is unidentified. Other DNA sequences in this specimen translate into the identical CDR3.

The sample was unstimulated CD4+ T cells sorted from spleen or lymph node cells, taken before transplant. This clonotype was obtained from a human donor who was the organ donor for an intestinal transplant. The chain employs TRBV7-2 and TRBJ1-1; maybe TRBD1 (6 bases). This CDR3 is CASSLGQNTEAFF. The CDR3 nucleotides are TGTGCCAGCAGCCTGGGACAGAACACTGAAGCTTTCTTT.